A selection of T cell receptor beta chains follows, all from one sample in a study of T cell changes during pregnancy in multiple sclerosis. The repertoire was sequenced with immunoSEQ multiplex PCR; TCRdb's copy has only in-frame clones and lacks some. The data contain fewer than 50,000 clones, roughly 94% of them seen just once; the ten biggest clones take up less than 0.35%. The starting material was CD4+ T cells from peripheral blood mononuclear cells, obtained in the third trimester of pregnancy. These receptors originate from a female donor with multiple sclerosis, enrolled in a pregnancy study. CDR3s include the opening cysteine and the closing phenylalanine or tryptophan. A D gene is named only where the DNA matches it firmly. Some rows have no size entry. The others give once, few or many, or a class for an expanded clone.

J: TRBJ2-7
size: NA
D: TRBD1
V: TRBV4-1
DNA: TGCGCCAGCAGCCACGGACAGGGTAGTTACGAGCAGTACTTC
CDR3: CASSHGQGSYEQYF

J: TRBJ1-5
size: NA
D: NA
V: TRBV30
DNA: TGTGCCTGGAATTTTTTCGGTCAGCCCCAGCATTTT
CDR3: CAWNFFGQPQHF

J: TRBJ1-3
size: NA
D: NA
V: TRBV18
DNA: TGTGCCAGCTCTAAAGGACAGTCTGGAAACACCATATATTTT
CDR3: CASSKGQSGNTIYF

J: TRBJ1-2
size: once
D: TRBD1
V: TRBV19
DNA: TGTGCCAGTACCACGACAGGGGGTATTTATGGCTACACTTTC
CDR3: CASTTTGGIYGYTF

J: TRBJ2-1
size: NA
D: TRBD2
V: TRBV4-1
DNA: TGCGCCAGCAGCCAAGTTCGGACTAGCATCAATGAGCAGTTCTTC
CDR3: CASSQVRTSINEQFF

J: TRBJ1-1
size: once
D: TRBD1
V: TRBV7-3
DNA: TGTGCCAGCAGCTTAACCTCCGGGACAGCAAACACTGAAGCTTTCTTT
CDR3: CASSLTSGTANTEAFF

J: TRBJ2-1
size: NA
D: TRBD2
V: TRBV2
DNA: TGTGCCAGCAGTGAAGAGGCTAGCGGGGGGCCTATGGGTGAGCAGTTCTTC
CDR3: CASSEEASGGPMGEQFF

J: TRBJ2-7
size: NA
D: TRBD1
V: TRBV18
DNA: TGTGCCAGCTCACCCCTCGCAGGGGACAGAGTAATTTCCTACGAGCAGTACTTC
CDR3: CASSPLAGDRVISYEQYF

J: TRBJ2-7
size: NA
D: NA
V: TRBV5-6
DNA: TGTGCCAGCAGCTTCCAGGGGAATGACTACGAGCAGTACTTC
CDR3: CASSFQGNDYEQYF

J: TRBJ2-5
size: NA
D: NA
V: TRBV12-1
DNA: TGTGCCAGCAGCTTTCCGTCGTGGTGGGCGGGAGGGCTTGGTGAGACCCAGTACTTC
CDR3: CASSFPSWWAGGLGETQYF

J: TRBJ2-1
size: NA
D: NA
V: TRBV7-3
DNA: TGTGCCAGCAGCTTTAGCGGTGACTCCTACAATGAGCAGTTCTTC
CDR3: CASSFSGDSYNEQFF

J: TRBJ1-5
size: NA
D: NA
V: TRBV9
DNA: TGTGCCAGCAGCGTAGACGGGAATAGCAATCAGCCCCAGCATTTT
CDR3: CASSVDGNSNQPQHF

J: TRBJ1-2
size: NA
D: NA
V: TRBV6-5
DNA: TGTGCCAGCAGTTATCAGCCGGGCTATGGCTACACCTTC
CDR3: CASSYQPGYGYTF

J: TRBJ1-2
size: NA
D: NA
V: TRBV7-8
DNA: TGTGCCAGTGGCAGTTTGGGCAGGGGCTCCGCCGGCTATGGCTACACCTTC
CDR3: CASGSLGRGSAGYGYTF

J: TRBJ2-3
size: NA
D: NA
V: TRBV28
DNA: TGTGCCAGCAGTTTAGCGCCACAGAACACAGATACGCAGTATTTT
CDR3: CASSLAPQNTDTQYF

J: TRBJ2-1
size: NA
D: NA
V: TRBV9
DNA: TGTGCCAGCAGCGTCTCCCCCAGGGACAATGAGCAGTTCTTC
CDR3: CASSVSPRDNEQFF

J: TRBJ1-1
size: NA
D: TRBD1
V: TRBV4-1
DNA: TGCGCCAGCAGCCAAGGTTACAGGGGCCGGACTGAAGCTTTCTTT
CDR3: CASSQGYRGRTEAFF

J: TRBJ2-7
size: once
D: NA
V: TRBV5-1
DNA: TGCGCCAGCAGGTTGACAGCGGTAGACGAGCAGTACTTC
CDR3: CASRLTAVDEQYF

J: TRBJ2-7
size: NA
D: TRBD2
V: TRBV4-1
DNA: TGCGCCAGCAGCCTAACCCCCGGACTAGCGGGAGAGTACGAGCAGTACTTC
CDR3: CASSLTPGLAGEYEQYF

J: TRBJ2-1
size: NA
D: NA
V: TRBV19
DNA: TGTGCCAGTAGTGAGGAGGTGGGTGGTGAGCAGTTCTTC
CDR3: CASSEEVGGEQFF

J: TRBJ2-1
size: NA
D: NA
V: TRBV7-2
DNA: TGTGCCAGCAGCACACACCGGGGGGCCAATGAGCAGTTCTTC
CDR3: CASSTHRGANEQFF

J: TRBJ2-7
size: once
D: TRBD2
V: TRBV7-6
DNA: TGTGCCAGCAGCTTAATGGGCCCCGGGACTAGGGGTAACGAGCAGTACTTC
CDR3: CASSLMGPGTRGNEQYF

J: TRBJ2-5
size: NA
D: NA
V: TRBV11-2
DNA: TGTGCCAGCAGCTTAAGTGGAGCGGGAAGGGGGGAGACCCAGTACTTC
CDR3: CASSLSGAGRGETQYF

J: TRBJ2-1
size: NA
D: TRBD1
V: TRBV27
DNA: TGTGCCAGCAGGGTTTCGGACAGGTTTAATGAGCAGTTCTTC
CDR3: CASRVSDRFNEQFF

J: TRBJ2-1
size: NA
D: TRBD2
V: TRBV11-3
DNA: TGTGCCAGCAGCTTTGGGTCGGGGCGCGCGGGAGGGCCTTGGAATGAGCAGTTCTTC
CDR3: CASSFGSGRAGGPWNEQFF

J: TRBJ2-2
size: NA
D: TRBD2
V: TRBV29-1
DNA: TGCAGCGTGCCGGGGACTAGCGGGCCGAACACCGGGGAGCTGTTTTTT
CDR3: CSVPGTSGPNTGELFF

J: TRBJ2-5
size: NA
D: NA
V: TRBV5-1
DNA: TGCGCCAGCAGCTTGGATAATCAAGAGACCCAGTACTTC
CDR3: CASSLDNQETQYF

J: TRBJ2-2
size: NA
D: NA
V: TRBV20-1
DNA: TGCAGTGCTAGTAACGGGGAGCTGTTTTTT
CDR3: CSASNGELFF

J: TRBJ2-7
size: NA
D: NA
V: TRBV7-8
DNA: TGTGCCAGCAGAAATCAGGACTTTTACGAGCAGTACTTC
CDR3: CASRNQDFYEQYF

J: TRBJ1-5
size: NA
D: NA
V: TRBV27
DNA: TGTGCCAGCAGCATTACTACAGGGTTCAATCAGCCCCAGCATTTT
CDR3: CASSITTGFNQPQHF

J: TRBJ1-4
size: NA
D: TRBD1
V: TRBV28
DNA: TGTGCCAGCAGTTCACGACAGGGGGTACTGTTTTTT
CDR3: CASSSRQGVLFF

J: TRBJ1-5
size: once
D: TRBD1
V: TRBV30
DNA: TGTGCCTGGAGCTACACAGGGGCACTCAATCAGCCCCAGCATTTT
CDR3: CAWSYTGALNQPQHF

J: TRBJ1-4
size: NA
D: NA
V: TRBV7-9
DNA: TGTGCCAGCAGCTCTACAGGGATTGAAAAACTGTTTTTT
CDR3: CASSSTGIEKLFF

J: TRBJ1-1
size: NA
D: NA
V: TRBV6-1
DNA: TGTGCCAGCAGTGAAGTGGCAGGCAGGAACACTGAAGCTTTCTTT
CDR3: CASSEVAGRNTEAFF

J: TRBJ1-2
size: NA
D: NA
V: TRBV27
DNA: TGTGCCAGCAGCTACCGGGGTTTTGGGGGCTACACCTTC
CDR3: CASSYRGFGGYTF

J: TRBJ2-5
size: NA
D: TRBD2
V: TRBV30
DNA: TGTGCCTGGAGTAGGGGCGGGGGGGCAGAGACCCAGTACTTC
CDR3: CAWSRGGGAETQYF

J: TRBJ1-1
size: NA
D: TRBD1
V: TRBV5-1
DNA: TGCGCCAGCAGCTCGAGACAGGGGAACACTGAAGCTTTCTTT
CDR3: CASSSRQGNTEAFF

J: TRBJ2-1
size: NA
D: NA
V: TRBV19
DNA: TGTGCCAGTAGCCCCGTGGTGGGAGCAAGTAGTGAGCAGTTCTTC
CDR3: CASSPVVGASSEQFF

J: TRBJ1-6
size: NA
D: TRBD1
V: TRBV2
DNA: TGTGCCAGCAGTGAAGGGACAGGGGATCGATCACCCCTCCACTTT
CDR3: CASSEGTGDRSPLHF

J: TRBJ1-5
size: NA
D: NA
V: TRBV7-8
DNA: TGTGCCAGCAGCTTAGTGCGGGATCAGCCCCAGCATTTT
CDR3: CASSLVRDQPQHF

J: TRBJ2-7
size: NA
D: NA
V: TRBV2
DNA: TGTGCCAGCAACCGACTAGGGTCCTACGAGCAGTACTTC
CDR3: CASNRLGSYEQYF

J: TRBJ2-7
size: NA
D: TRBD1
V: TRBV28
DNA: TGTGCCAGCACCCGGTGGGCAGGGGGCTACGAGCAGTACTTC
CDR3: CASTRWAGGYEQYF

J: TRBJ1-1
size: NA
D: TRBD1
V: TRBV10-3
DNA: TGTGCCATCAGTGAGATACAGGGGGGATCTGAAGCTTTCTTT
CDR3: CAISEIQGGSEAFF

J: TRBJ1-4
size: few
D: TRBD1
V: TRBV6-5
DNA: TGTGCCAGCAGTTACACGGGAGCAGGGGGCGAAAAACTGTTTTTT
CDR3: CASSYTGAGGEKLFF

J: TRBJ2-1
size: NA
D: TRBD2
V: TRBV6-1
DNA: TGTGCCAGCAGTCTAGCGGGAGAAAATGAGCAGTTCTTC
CDR3: CASSLAGENEQFF

J: TRBJ2-7
size: NA
D: NA
V: TRBV7-3
DNA: TGTGCCAGCAGTGTAGGACACCTCCCCTCCTACGAGCAGTACTTC
CDR3: CASSVGHLPSYEQYF

J: TRBJ1-2
size: NA
D: TRBD1
V: TRBV4-3
DNA: TGCGCCAGCTCCCCTCGGGACAGGGGAATGAACGGCTACACCTTC
CDR3: CASSPRDRGMNGYTF